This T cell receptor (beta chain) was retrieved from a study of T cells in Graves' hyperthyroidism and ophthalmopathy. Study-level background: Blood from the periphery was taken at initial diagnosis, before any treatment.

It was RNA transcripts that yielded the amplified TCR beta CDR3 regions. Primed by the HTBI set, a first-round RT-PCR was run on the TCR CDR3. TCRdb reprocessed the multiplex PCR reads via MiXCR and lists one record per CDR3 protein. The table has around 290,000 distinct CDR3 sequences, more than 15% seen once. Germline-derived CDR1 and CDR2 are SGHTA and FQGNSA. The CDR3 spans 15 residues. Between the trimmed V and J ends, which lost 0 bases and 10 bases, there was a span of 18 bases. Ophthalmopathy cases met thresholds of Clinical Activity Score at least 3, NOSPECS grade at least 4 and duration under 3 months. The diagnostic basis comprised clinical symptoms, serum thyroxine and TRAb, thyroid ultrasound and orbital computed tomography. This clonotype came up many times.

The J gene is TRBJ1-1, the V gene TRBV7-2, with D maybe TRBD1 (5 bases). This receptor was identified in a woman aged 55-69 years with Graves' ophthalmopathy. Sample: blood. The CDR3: CASSLARVAQRGAFF. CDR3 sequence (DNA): TGTGCCAGCAGCTTAGCGCGAGTGGCCCAAAGGGGAGCTTTCTTT.